What follows are 3 T cell receptor beta chains derived from one specimen sequenced in a study of Graves' ophthalmopathy and Graves' hyperthyroidism. Amplified TCR beta CDR3 regions were obtained using RNA transcripts as template. Scientists carried out first-round RT-PCR using HTBI primers and then a second-round multiplex PCR. TCRdb reprocessed the multiplex PCR reads with MiXCR, giving one entry per CDR3 protein. The repertoire includes 500,000 to 800,000 distinct CDR3 sequences, under 50% of them detected once, and 3.3% sits in the top ten. Sequenced: peripheral blood. Source of these receptors: an adult man with Graves' ophthalmopathy.

The V and J genes are TRBV11-1 and TRBJ1-2; perhaps TRBD1 as D (5 bases). The ends were cut back, 8 bases at V and 0 bases at J, with 16 bases in the middle. This CDR3 spans 15 amino acids. Germline assignment: CDR1 SGHAT and CDR2 FQDESV (reference sequence). CDR3 sequence: CASSPGGPSNYGYTF. The CDR3 nucleotides are TGTGCCAGCTCACCCGGGGGACCATCTAACTATGGCTACACCTTC.

This clonotype appeared many times. The rearrangement uses TRBV6-5 and TRBJ2-5, with 12 bases fitting TRBD2. Germline trimming cut 7 bases from V and 5 bases from J; bases unmatched to any gene: 5. The germline CDR1 and CDR2 sequences are MNHEY and SVGAGI. CDR3 length equals 14 residues. The CDR3 sequence: CASKGTSGGETQYF. The DNA for the CDR3 is TGTGCCAGCAAGGGAACTAGCGGGGGGGAGACCCAGTACTTC.

The chain recombines TRBV25-1 with TRBJ1-2; 7 bases map to TRBD1. The V gene's germline CDR1 is MGHDK and CDR2 SYGVNS. J was trimmed by 7 bases and V by 6 bases; bases with no gene match: 11. The CDR3 runs to 14 residues. The CDR3 reads CASSQVKGALGYTF. The CDR3 region has the DNA TGTGCCAGCAGCCAAGTGAAGGGGGCGCTTGGCTACACCTTC.